This T cell receptor (beta chain) comes out of a study of OX40 agonist ivuxolimab in advanced cancers. Study as a whole: Among those treated, three patients had partial responses, one with hepatocellular carcinoma and two with cutaneous melanoma.

General study findings and limits: Low normalized clonal expansion also occurred in some nonresponding patients.

The data were produced by immunoSEQ multiplex PCR, yet TCRdb's version contains in-frame clones alone and is incomplete. The sample includes roughly 65,000 clones, 88% of them seen just once. V lost 5 bases to trimming and J lost 10 bases, with 18 bases between them. The CDR3 has 15 amino acids. Per the germline V gene, CDR1 is MDHEN and CDR2 is SYDVKM. The count of this clone is one. Its antigen is currently unknown. Sequencing was performed on CD4+ or CD8+ T cells sorted from blood, taken in a trial of the OX40 agonist ivuxolimab. The TCR comes from an adult with an advanced solid tumor such as melanoma, head and neck, liver or kidney cancer. The chain couples TRBV28 to TRBJ1-6, with a weak D call TRBD1 (6 bases). CDR3 bases: TGTGCCAGCAGTGTCGGGGGCGCAGGTTACTCACCCCTCCACTTT. Translating it yields CASSVGGAGYSPLHF.